This passage covers 8 T cell receptor beta chains from one sample sequenced in a study of cytomegalovirus exposure and HLA in healthy donors (dated by TCRdb to 2017 to 2019). The library came from the immunoSEQ multiplex PCR assay. For the multiplex PCR, a mixture combining 60 forward primers for TCR Vbeta segments and 13 reverse primers for TCR Jbeta segments was used. The immuneACCESS repertoire file appears here via TCRdb, limited to in-frame rearrangements. These files lack a portion of the clones; in checked studies, under half of the deficit traces to unresolved V genes, and the cause of the others is not known. The sample yields roughly 120,000 clones; roughly four fifths were counted once. About 1.8% of the sample is in the top ten clones. The specimen was PBMCs. These TCRs come from a man aged 50 to 60 in good health and CMV-seronegative.

The gene calls are TRBV15 and TRBJ1-5, with 9 bases fitting TRBD1. Germline V CDR1 and CDR2: LNHNV, YYDKDF (reference sequence). The V and J ends lost 5 bases and 1 base, in that order; junction bases with no gene match: 3. The CDR3 extends over 15 amino acids. The CDR3 nucleotides read TGTGCCACCAGCCGGGACAGGGCAAGCAATCAGCCCCAGCATTTT. Protein: CATSRDRASNQPQHF. Full variable domain (missing parts from reference TRBV15 and TRBJ1-5): DAMVIQNPRYQVTQFGKPVTLSCSQTLNHNVMYWYQQKSSQAPKLLFHYYDKDFNNEADTPDNFQSRRPNTSFCFLDIRSPGLGDTAMYLCATSRDRASNQPQHFGDGTRLSIL.

This clone is a singleton in its sample. The V gene is TRBV12-2, the J gene TRBJ2-7; the table's D call TRBD1 went unverified against the DNA. TRBV12-2 is deemed a pseudogene. The CDR3 has 16 amino acids. CDR3 DNA: TGTGCAAGTCGCTTAGCGTCCGGGACAGGGACTTACGAGCAGTACGTC. Amino acids: CASRLASGTGTYEQYV.

This clone was counted between two and nine times. The chain carries TRBV7-9 and TRBJ2-5; possibly TRBD2 for D (6 bases). The CDR3 loop spans 13 amino acids. Germline CDR1 reads SEHNR; CDR2 reads FQNEAQ (reference sequence). V lost 5 bases and J 5 bases, leaving 12 bases between the germline ends. CDR3 region: CASSTYRGETQYF. Written as DNA, the CDR3 is TGTGCCAGCAGCACTTATCGGGGGGAGACCCAGTACTTC.

The rearrangement uses TRBV5-1 and TRBJ1-1; 8 positions match TRBD1. This CDR3 has 21 residues. J gave up 1 base and V 4 bases, and 24 bases lay outside the gene matches. Germline loops: CDR1 SGHRS, CDR2 YFSETQ. The DNA for the CDR3 is TGCGCCAGCAGCAATCAGCTCGGGACAGGCCGGTTTGCGGGCCCGAACACTGAAGCTTTCTTT. As protein: CASSNQLGTGRFAGPNTEAFF.

The genes are TRBV2 and TRBJ1-2; D perhaps matches TRBD1 (5 bases). Trimming shortened V by 10 bases and J by 2 bases, and 14 bases separated the two germline ends. CDR3 length equals 13 residues. The germline CDR1 and CDR2 sequences are SNHLY and FYNNEI. The CDR3 DNA sequence: TGTGCCATTCGGACACAACACAACTATGGCTACACCTTC. Amino acid sequence: CAIRTQHNYGYTF. Full variable domain (remainder filled in from reference TRBV2 and TRBJ1-2): EPEVTQTPSHQVTQMGQEVILRCVPISNHLYFYWYRQILGQKVEFLVSFYNNEISEKSEIFDDQFSVERPDGSNFTLKIRSTKLEDSAMYFCAIRTQHNYGYTFGSGTRLTVV.

The chain carries TRBV28 and TRBJ2-7; the match to TRBD2 covers 13 bases. The ends lost 5 bases at V and 4 bases at J; junction bases unmatched: 11. The CDR3 totals 17 residues. CDR1 and CDR2 from the germline V gene are MDHEN and SYDVKM. The CDR3 sequence: CASSVKKGTSGAYEQYV. The CDR3 DNA follows: TGTGCCAGCAGTGTGAAAAAAGGGACTAGCGGGGCGTACGAGCAGTACGTC.

This clone has a handful of counts. The chain combines TRBV6-5 with TRBJ1-2; 7 bases align to TRBD1. CDR3 size: 15 residues. V shed 4 bases and J 2 bases; nucleotides not matched to a gene: 7. CDR1 and CDR2 (germline): MNHEY, SVGAGI. The CDR3 bases are TGTGCCAGCAGTTCCTCCGGGACAGTGAACTATGGCTACACCTTC. Amino acid sequence: CASSSSGTVNYGYTF.

The rearrangement joins TRBV18 to TRBJ2-2; 7 bases match TRBD2. There are 16 residues in the CDR3. The germline V gene has CDR1 KGHSH and CDR2 LQKENI. Trimming removed 1 base from V and 3 bases from J; junction bases left unmatched: 5. CDR3 region: CASSPLGGTDTGELFF. CDR3 nucleotide sequence: TGTGCCAGCTCACCACTGGGAGGGACGGACACCGGGGAGCTGTTTTTT.